What follows are 5 T cell receptor beta chains derived from one specimen sequenced in a study of CD8+ T cells in alopecia areata. Stated treatment: oral pan-JAK inhibitor, 5-10 mg twice daily. Reverse transcribed after extraction, RNA yielded cDNA as the sequencing template. The repertoire was sequenced with immunoSEQ multiplex PCR; TCRdb's copy has only in-frame clones and lacks some. The sample lists roughly 210,000 clones, 43% occurring once. Sequences were derived from CD4+ T cells sorted from blood, sampled at approximately week 39, from a patient treated with tofacitinib. These receptors were taken from a human donor with alopecia areata.

The rearrangement joins TRBV7-3 to TRBJ2-3; D perhaps matches TRBD1 (5 bases). There are 14 residues in the CDR3. The V gene lost 4 bases and the J gene lost 6 bases, with 14 bases spanning the gap. Germline loops: CDR1 SGHTA, CDR2 FQGTGA. DNA of the CDR3: TGTGCCAGCAGCTCTTCGACAGTTTCGGATACGCAGTATTTT. It specifies CASSSSTVSDTQYF.

The rearrangement uses TRBV10-3 and TRBJ2-7, with D hard to call. The V gene's germline CDR1 is ENHRY and CDR2 SYGVKD. The CDR3 sequence is 12 residues long. The V end was cut by 7 bases, the J end by 2 bases, with 9 bases between. In DNA, the CDR3 is TGTGCCATCACGGACGGAGCCTACGAGCAGTACTTC. Protein sequence: CAITDGAYEQYF.

J is TRBJ2-6 and V is TRBV10-3; 7 bases match TRBD1. The germline gives CDR1 ENHRY, CDR2 SYGVKD. This CDR3 has 18 amino acids. V lost 3 bases and J lost 0; bases outside the gene matches: 8. In nucleotides, the CDR3 is TGTGCCATCAGTGATGGGACAGTCCAGTCCTCTGGGGCCAACGTCCTGACTTTC. Protein product: CAISDGTVQSSGANVLTF.

J is TRBJ2-2 and V is TRBV30, with no clear D. Per the germline V gene, CDR1 is GTSNPN and CDR2 is SVGIG (reference sequence). The V end lost 5 bases, the J end lost 3 bases, and 4 bases lay between the germline ends. The CDR3 is made up of 11 amino acids. The CDR3 coding sequence is TGTGCCTGGGCCGACACCGGGGAGCTGTTTTTT. This sequence encodes CAWADTGELFF.

The V gene is TRBV29-1, the J gene TRBJ2-1; D is perhaps TRBD1 or TRBD2 (6 bases each). Germline CDR1 is SQVTM and CDR2 is ANQGSEA. CDR3 length: 14 amino acids. The V gene lost 5 bases and the J gene lost 9 bases, with 20 bases spanning the gap. The CDR3 DNA is TGCAGCGTTATTATGCGGGAAAGGGGGAGTGAGCAGTTCTTC. As protein: CSVIMRERGSEQFF.